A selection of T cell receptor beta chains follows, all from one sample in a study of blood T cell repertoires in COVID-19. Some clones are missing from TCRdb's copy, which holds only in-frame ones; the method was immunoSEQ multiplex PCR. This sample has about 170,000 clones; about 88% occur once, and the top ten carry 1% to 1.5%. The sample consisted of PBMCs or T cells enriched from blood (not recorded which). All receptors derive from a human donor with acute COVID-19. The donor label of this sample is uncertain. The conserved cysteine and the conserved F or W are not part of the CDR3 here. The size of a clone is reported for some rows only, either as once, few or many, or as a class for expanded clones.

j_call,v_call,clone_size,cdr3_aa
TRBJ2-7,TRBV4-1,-,ASSQSSGDTYEQY
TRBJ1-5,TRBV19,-,ASSTGQGGQPQH
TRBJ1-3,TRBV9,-,ASSVRGGSGTIY
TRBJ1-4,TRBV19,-,ASSTIGQINEKLF
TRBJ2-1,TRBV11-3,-,ASSLGSGPREQF
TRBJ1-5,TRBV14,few,ASSLATTGANQPQH
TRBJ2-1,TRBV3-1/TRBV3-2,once,ASSPWTSGGTLPEQF
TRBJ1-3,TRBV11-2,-,ASSRRGGPDSGNTIY
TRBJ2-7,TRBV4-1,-,ASSQTSGSSYEQY
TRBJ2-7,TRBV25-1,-,ASRGETGSYEQY
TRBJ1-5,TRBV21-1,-,ASSKGKHGGPMSNQPQH
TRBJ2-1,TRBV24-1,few,ATSDSGGGSYNEQF
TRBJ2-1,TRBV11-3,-,ASSLGRVQGHEQF
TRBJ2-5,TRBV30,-,AWSAGTGGQETQY
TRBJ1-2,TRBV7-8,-,ASSLFTGGRSYGYT
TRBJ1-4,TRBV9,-,ASSTGGTREKLF
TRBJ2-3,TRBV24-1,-,ATSVTAGDADTQY
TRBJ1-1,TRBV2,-,ASSEGTGGGVNTEAF
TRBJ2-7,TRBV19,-,ASSPGTGAYEQY
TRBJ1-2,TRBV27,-,ASSLRSRDRGLTIPRGGYGYT
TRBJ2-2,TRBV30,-,AWSGLPTETGVDTGELF
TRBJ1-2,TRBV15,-,ATSVGTVRAEGYT
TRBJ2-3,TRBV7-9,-,ASSSRQTDTQY
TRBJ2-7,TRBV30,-,AWSLNYEQY
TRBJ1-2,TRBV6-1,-,ASSDQGGRGYT
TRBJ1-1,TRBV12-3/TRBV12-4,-,ASSSQGITEAF
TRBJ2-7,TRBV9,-,ASSGSRTGGDIYEQY
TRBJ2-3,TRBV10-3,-,AISARGSTDTQY
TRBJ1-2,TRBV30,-,AWSGWAHYGYT
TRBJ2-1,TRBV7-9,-,ASSPSGGSQF
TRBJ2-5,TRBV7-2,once,ASSLGPPGETQY
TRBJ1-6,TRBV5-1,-,ASRETGAHNSPLH
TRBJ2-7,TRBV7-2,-,ASSENVGRGYEQY
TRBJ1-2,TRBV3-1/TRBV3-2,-,ASSLTGGPYDNYGYT
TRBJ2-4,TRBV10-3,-,AISEAGGVAKNIQY
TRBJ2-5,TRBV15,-,ATSSAPGLEETQY
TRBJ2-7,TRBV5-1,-,ASSLSVFGNEQY
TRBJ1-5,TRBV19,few,ASSIGSDSHSNQPQH
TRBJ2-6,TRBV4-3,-,ASSQSITGEAGANVLT
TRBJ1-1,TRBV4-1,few,ASSQRPGTEAF
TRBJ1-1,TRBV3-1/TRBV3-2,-,ASSQDLLTGRTEAF